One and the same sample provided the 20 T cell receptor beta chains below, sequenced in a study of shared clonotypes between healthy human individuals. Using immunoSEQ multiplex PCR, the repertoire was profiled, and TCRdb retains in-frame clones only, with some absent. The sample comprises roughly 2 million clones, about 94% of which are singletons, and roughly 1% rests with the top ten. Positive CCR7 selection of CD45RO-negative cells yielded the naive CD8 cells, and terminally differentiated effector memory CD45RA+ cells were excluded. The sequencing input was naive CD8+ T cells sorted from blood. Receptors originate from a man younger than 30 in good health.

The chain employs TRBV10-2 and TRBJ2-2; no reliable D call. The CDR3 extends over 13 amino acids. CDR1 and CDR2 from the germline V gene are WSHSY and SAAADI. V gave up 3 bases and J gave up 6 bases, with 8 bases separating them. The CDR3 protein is CASSDYAPGELFF. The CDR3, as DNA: TGCGCCAGCAGTGATTACGCGCCCGGGGAGCTGTTTTTT.

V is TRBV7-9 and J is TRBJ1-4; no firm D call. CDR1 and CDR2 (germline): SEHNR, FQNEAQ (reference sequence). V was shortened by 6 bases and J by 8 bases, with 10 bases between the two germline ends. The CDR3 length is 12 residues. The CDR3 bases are TGTGCCAGCAGTGAAGGGTTCGAAAAACTGTTTTTT. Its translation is CASSEGFEKLFF.

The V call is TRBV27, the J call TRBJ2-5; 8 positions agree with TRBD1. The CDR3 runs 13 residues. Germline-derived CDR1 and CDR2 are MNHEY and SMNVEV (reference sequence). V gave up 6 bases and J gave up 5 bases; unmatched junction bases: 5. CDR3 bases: TGTGCCAGCAGACAGGGGGAGGCGGAGACCCAGTACTTC. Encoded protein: CASRQGEAETQYF.

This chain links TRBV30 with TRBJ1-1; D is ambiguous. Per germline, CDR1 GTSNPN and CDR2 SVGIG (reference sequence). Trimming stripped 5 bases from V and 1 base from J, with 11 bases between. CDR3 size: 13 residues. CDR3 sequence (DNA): TGTGCCTGGCGGCGGGTCGGGAACACTGAAGCTTTCTTT. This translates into CAWRRVGNTEAFF.

The CDR3: CASEGHRGYEQYF. CDR3 bases: TGTGCCAGCGAGGGGCACAGGGGATACGAGCAGTACTTC. The V gene is TRBV28, the J gene TRBJ2-7, with 7 bases fitting TRBD1. There are 13 residues in the CDR3. CDR1 is MDHEN and CDR2 is SYDVKM in the germline V gene. The V gene end was trimmed by 8 bases and the J gene end by 4 bases; junction bases not matched to a gene: 8.

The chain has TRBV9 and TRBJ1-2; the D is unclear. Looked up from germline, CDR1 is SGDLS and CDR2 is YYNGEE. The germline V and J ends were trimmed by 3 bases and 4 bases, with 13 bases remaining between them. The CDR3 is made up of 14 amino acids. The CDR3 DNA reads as TGTGCCAGCAGCGAGCCCGCCGCCGGCTATGGCTACACCTTC. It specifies CASSEPAAGYGYTF.

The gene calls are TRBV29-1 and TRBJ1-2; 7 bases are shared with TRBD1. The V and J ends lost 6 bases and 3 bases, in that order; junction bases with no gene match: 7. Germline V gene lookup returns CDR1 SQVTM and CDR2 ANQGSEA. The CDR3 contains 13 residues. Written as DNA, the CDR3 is TGCAGCGTCTGGGACAGCGAAGACTATGGCTACACCTTC. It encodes CSVWDSEDYGYTF.

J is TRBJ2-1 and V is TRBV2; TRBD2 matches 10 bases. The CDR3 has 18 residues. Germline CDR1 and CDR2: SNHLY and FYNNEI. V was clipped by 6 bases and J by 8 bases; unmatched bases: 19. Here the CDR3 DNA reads TGTGCCAGCAGGGTGGACAGGGCCAGCGGGGGGGCGATGGATGAGCAGTTCTTC. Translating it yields CASRVDRASGGAMDEQFF.

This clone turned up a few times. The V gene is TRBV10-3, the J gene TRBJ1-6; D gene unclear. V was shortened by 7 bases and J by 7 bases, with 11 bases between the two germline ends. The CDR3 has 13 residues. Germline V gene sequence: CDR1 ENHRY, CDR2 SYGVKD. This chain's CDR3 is CAINNVPNSPLHF. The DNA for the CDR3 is TGTGCCATCAATAACGTTCCGAATTCACCCCTCCACTTT.

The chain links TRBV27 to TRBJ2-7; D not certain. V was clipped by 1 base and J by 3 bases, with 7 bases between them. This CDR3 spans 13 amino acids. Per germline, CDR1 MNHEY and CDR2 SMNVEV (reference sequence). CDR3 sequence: CASSLWASYEQYF. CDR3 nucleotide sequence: TGTGCCAGCAGTTTATGGGCCAGCTACGAGCAGTACTTC.

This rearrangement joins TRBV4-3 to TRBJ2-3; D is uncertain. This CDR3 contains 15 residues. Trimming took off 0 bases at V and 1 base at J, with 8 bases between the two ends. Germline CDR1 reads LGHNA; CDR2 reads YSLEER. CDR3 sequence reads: CASSQEEEGTDTQYF. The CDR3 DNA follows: TGCGCCAGCAGCCAAGAAGAGGAAGGCACAGATACGCAGTATTTT.

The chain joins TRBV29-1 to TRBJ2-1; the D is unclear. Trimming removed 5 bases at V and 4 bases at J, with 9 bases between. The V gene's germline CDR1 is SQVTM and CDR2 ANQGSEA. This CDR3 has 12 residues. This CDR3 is CSVYDGYNEQFF. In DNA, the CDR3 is TGCAGCGTTTACGACGGGTACAATGAGCAGTTCTTC.

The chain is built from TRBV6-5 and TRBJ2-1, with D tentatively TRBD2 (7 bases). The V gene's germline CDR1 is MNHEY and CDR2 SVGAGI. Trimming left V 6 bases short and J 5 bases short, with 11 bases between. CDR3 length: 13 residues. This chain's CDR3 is CASSGGPNNEQFF. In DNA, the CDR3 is TGTGCCAGCAGCGGGGGGCCTAACAATGAGCAGTTCTTC.

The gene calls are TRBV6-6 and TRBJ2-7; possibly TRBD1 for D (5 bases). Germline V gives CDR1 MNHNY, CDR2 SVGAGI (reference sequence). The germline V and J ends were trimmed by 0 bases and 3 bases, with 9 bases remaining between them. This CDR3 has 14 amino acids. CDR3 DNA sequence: TGTGCCAGCAGTTACTCGGACAACTACTACGAGCAGTACTTC. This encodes CASSYSDNYYEQYF.

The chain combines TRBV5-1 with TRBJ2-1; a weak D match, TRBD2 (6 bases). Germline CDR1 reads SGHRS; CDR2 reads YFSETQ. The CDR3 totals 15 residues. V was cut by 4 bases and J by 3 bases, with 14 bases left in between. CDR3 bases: TGCGCCAGCAGCCGCGGGTCGGACTACTACAATGAGCAGTTCTTC. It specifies CASSRGSDYYNEQFF.

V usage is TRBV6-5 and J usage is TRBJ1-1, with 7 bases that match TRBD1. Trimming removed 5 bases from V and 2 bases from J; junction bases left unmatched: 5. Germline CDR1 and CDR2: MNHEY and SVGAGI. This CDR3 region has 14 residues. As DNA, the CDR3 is TGTGCCAGCAGTGTTAGACAGGGCAACACTGAAGCTTTCTTT. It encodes CASSVRQGNTEAFF.

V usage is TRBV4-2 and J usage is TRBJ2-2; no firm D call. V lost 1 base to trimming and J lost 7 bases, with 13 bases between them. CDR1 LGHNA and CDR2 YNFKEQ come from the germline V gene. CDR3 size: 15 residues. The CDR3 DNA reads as TGTGCCAGCAGCCAAGTGTTGGGAACCGGCGGGGAGCTGTTTTTT. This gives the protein CASSQVLGTGGELFF.

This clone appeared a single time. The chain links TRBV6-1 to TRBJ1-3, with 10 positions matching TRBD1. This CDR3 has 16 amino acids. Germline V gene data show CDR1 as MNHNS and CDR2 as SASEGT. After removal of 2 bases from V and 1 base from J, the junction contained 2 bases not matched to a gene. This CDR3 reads CASSERTGGSGNTIYF. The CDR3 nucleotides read TGTGCCAGCAGTGAACGGACAGGGGGTTCTGGAAACACCATATATTTT.

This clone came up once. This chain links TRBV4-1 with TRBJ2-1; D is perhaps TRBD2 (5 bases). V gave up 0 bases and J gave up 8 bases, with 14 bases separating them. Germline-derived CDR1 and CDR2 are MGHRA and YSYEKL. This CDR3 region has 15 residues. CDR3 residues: CASSQEAGSYDEQFF. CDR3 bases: TGCGCCAGCAGCCAAGAGGCGGGTTCGTACGATGAGCAGTTCTTC.

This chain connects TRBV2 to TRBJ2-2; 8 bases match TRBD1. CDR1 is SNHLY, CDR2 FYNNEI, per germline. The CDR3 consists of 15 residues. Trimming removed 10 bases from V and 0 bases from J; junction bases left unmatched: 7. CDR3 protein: CAMQTGATNTGELFF. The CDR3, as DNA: TGTGCCATGCAGACAGGGGCGACGAACACCGGGGAGCTGTTTTTT.